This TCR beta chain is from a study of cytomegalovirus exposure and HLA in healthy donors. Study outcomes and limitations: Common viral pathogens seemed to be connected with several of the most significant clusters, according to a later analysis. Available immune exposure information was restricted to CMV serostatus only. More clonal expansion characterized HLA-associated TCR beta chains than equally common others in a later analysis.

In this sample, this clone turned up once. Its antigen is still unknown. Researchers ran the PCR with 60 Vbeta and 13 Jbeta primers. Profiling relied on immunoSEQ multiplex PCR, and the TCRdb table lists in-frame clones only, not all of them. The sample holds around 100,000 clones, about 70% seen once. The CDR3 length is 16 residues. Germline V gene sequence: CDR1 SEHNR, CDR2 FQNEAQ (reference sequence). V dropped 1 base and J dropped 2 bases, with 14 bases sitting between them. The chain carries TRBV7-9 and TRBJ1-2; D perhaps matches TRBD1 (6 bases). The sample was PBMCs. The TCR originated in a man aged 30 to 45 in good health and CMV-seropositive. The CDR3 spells CASSLGGRAGNYGYTF. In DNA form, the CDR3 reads TGTGCCAGCAGCTTAGGGGGGCGGGCAGGGAACTATGGCTACACCTTC.